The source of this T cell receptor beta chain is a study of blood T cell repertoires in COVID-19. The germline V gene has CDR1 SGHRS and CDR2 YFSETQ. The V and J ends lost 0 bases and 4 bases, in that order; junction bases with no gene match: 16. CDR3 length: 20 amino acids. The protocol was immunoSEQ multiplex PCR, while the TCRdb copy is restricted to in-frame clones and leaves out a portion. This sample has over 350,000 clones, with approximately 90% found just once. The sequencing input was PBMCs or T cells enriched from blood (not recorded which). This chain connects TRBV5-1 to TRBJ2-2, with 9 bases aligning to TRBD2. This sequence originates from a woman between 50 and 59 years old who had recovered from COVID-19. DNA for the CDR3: TGCGCCAGCAGCTTGGGTCTAGCGGGGACCCGGCGATTCATCACCGGGGAGCTGTTTTTT. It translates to CASSLGLAGTRRFITGELFF.